Below, 5 T cell receptor beta chains from the same sample are listed, as sequenced in a study of shared clonotypes between healthy human individuals. Libraries were prepared by immunoSEQ multiplex PCR; TCRdb keeps only in-frame clonotypes and omits some of them. In the table there are about 2.2 million clones, just over 90% of which are singletons. Naive CD8 isolation took CD45RO-negative cells positively selected for CCR7 and excluded terminally differentiated effector memory CD45RA+ cells. Sequencing used naive CD8+ T cells from PBMCs. Source of these receptors: a young man in good health. Some clones in this sample may be carry-over from other donors' samples.

J is TRBJ2-7 and V is TRBV29-1; the match to TRBD2 covers 13 bases. Germline V lookup: CDR1 SQVTM, CDR2 ANQGSEA. The CDR3 sequence is 16 residues long. J gave up 2 bases and V 1 base, and 5 bases lay outside the gene matches. CDR3 nucleotides: TGCAGCGTTGAAGGGACTAGCGGGAGAAACACCTACGAGCAGTACTTC. As protein: CSVEGTSGRNTYEQYF.

This sequence joins TRBV27 and TRBJ2-3; TRBD2 is a possible D gene (5 bases). Trimming removed 4 bases at V and 6 bases at J, with 14 bases between. Per germline, CDR1 MNHEY and CDR2 SMNVEV (reference sequence). The CDR3 covers 14 residues. This chain's CDR3 is CASSSTLTGDTQYF. CDR3 coding DNA: TGTGCCAGCAGTTCCACCCTAACGGGGGATACGCAGTATTTT.

J is TRBJ2-3 and V is TRBV2; 7 bases fit TRBD1. This CDR3 comprises 16 residues. Trimming cost V 2 bases and J 3 bases; bases outside gene matches: 8. Germline CDR1 and CDR2: SNHLY and FYNNEI. CDR3 sequence reads: CASSEMSTGETDTQYF. CDR3 DNA sequence: TGTGCCAGCAGTGAAATGTCAACAGGGGAGACAGATACGCAGTATTTT.

This clone was observed a few times. V usage is TRBV21-1 and J usage is TRBJ2-2; the table's TRBD1 call for D was not verified on the DNA. TRBV21-1 is reported as a pseudogene. This CDR3 has 16 residues. As DNA, the CDR3 is TGTGCCAGCACCCCGGGCCGGACAGACTACACCGGGGAGCTGTTTTTT. Its protein product is CASTPGRTDYTGELFF.

The chain is built from TRBV6-1 and TRBJ2-7; 8 positions match TRBD1. V lost 6 bases, J lost 5 bases, and 3 bases stayed unmatched. Germline values: CDR1 MNHNS, CDR2 SASEGT. This CDR3 has 12 residues. The CDR3 is CASRETGDEQYF. CDR3 DNA sequence: TGTGCCAGCAGAGAGACAGGGGACGAGCAGTACTTC.